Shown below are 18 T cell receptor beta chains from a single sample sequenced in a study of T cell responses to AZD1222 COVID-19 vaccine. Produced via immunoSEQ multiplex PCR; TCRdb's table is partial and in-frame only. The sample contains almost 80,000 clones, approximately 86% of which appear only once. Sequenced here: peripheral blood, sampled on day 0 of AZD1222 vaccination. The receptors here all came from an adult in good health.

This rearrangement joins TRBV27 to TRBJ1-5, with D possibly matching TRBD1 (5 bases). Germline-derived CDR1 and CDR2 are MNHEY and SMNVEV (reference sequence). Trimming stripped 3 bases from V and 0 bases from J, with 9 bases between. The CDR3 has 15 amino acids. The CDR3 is CASSFGGISNQPQHF. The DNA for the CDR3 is TGTGCCAGCAGTTTTGGGGGAATTAGCAATCAGCCCCAGCATTTT.

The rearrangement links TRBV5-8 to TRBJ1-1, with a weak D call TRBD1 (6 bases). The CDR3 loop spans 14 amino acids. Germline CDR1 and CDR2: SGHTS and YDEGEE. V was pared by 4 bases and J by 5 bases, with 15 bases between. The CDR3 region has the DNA TGTGCCAGCAGCGCATGGACAGTTGGTACTGAAGCTTTCTTT. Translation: CASSAWTVGTEAFF.

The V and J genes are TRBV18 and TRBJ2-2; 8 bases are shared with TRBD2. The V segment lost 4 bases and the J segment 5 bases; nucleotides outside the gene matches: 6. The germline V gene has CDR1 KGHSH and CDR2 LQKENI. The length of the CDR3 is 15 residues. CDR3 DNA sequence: TGTGCCAGCTCACGAAGCGGGAGTGATACCGGGGAGCTGTTTTTT. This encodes CASSRSGSDTGELFF. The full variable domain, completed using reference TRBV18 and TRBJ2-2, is NAGVMQNPRHLVRRRGQEARLRCSPMKGHSHVYWYRQLPEEGLKFMVYLQKENIIDESGMPKERFSAEFPKEGPSILRIQQVVRGDSAAYFCASSRSGSDTGELFFGEGSRLTVL.

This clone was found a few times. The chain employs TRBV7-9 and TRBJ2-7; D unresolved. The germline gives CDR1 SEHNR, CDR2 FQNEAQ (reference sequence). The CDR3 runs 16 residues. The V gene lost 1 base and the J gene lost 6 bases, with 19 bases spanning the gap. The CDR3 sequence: CASSLEGEARSAEQYF. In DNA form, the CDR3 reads TGTGCCAGCAGCTTAGAGGGCGAGGCTAGGTCGGCCGAGCAGTACTTC. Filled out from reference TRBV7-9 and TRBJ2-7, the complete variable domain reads DTGVSQNPRHKITKRGQNVTFRCDPISEHNRLYWYRQTLGQGPEFLTYFQNEAQLEKSRLLSDRFSAERPKGSFSTLEIQRTEQGDSAMYLCASSLEGEARSAEQYFGPGTRLTVT.

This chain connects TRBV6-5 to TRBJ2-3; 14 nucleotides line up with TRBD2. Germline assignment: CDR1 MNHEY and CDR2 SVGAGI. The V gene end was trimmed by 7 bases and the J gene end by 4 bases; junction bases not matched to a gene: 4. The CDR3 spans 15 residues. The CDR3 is CASTPTSGRADTQYF. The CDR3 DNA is TGTGCCAGCACACCGACTAGCGGGAGGGCAGATACGCAGTATTTT.

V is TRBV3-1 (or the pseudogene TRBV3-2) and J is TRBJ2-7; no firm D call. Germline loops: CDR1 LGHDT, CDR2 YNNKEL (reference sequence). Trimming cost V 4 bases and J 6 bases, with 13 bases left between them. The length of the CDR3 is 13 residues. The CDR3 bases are TGTGCCAGCAGCCTGGACCATGCAAGCGAGCAGTACTTC. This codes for CASSLDHASEQYF.

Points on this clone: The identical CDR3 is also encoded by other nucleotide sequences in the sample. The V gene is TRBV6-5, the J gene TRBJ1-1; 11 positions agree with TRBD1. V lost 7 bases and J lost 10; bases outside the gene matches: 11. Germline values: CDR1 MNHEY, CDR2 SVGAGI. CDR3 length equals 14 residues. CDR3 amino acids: CASTPGQGAVGAFF. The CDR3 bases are TGTGCCAGCACCCCCGGACAGGGGGCTGTTGGAGCTTTCTTT.

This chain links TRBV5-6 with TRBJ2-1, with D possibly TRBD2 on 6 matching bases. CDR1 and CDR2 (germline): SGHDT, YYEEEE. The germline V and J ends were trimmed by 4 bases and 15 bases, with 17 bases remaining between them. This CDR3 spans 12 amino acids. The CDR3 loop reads CASSVLDSGGFF. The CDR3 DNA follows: TGTGCCAGCAGCGTGCTCGACTCCGGGGGGTTCTTC.

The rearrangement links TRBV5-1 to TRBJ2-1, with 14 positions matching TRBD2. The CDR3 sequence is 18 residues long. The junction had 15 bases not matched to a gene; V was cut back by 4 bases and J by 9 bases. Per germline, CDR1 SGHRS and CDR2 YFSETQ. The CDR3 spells CASSPGPGTSGRRGEQFF. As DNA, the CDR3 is TGCGCCAGCAGCCCCGGTCCCGGGACTAGCGGGAGAAGGGGTGAGCAGTTCTTC.

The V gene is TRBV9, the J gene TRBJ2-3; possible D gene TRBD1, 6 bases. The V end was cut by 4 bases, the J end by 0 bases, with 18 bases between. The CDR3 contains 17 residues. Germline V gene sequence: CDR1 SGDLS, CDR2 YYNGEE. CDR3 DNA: TGTGCCAGCAGCCCGGACAGATGGGGGTCGAGCACAGATACGCAGTATTTT. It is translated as CASSPDRWGSSTDTQYF. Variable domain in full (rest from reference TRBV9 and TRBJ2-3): DSGVTQTPKHLITATGQRVTLRCSPRSGDLSVYWYQQSLDQGLQFLIQYYNGEERAKGNILERFSAQQFPDLHSELNLSSLELGDSALYFCASSPDRWGSSTDTQYFGPGTRLTVL.

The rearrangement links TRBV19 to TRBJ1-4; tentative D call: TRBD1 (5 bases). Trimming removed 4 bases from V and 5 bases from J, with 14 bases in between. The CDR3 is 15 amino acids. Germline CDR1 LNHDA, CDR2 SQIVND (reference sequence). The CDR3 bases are TGTGCCAGTAGTACTGACAGCGCCCTAAATGAAAAACTGTTTTTT. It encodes CASSTDSALNEKLFF.

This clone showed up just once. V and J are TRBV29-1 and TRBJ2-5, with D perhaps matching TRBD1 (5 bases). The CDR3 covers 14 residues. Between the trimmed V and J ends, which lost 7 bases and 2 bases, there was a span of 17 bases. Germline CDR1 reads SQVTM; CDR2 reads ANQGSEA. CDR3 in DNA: TGCAGCGCAATGGAAGGGGTGGCGCAAGAGACCCAGTACTTC. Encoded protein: CSAMEGVAQETQYF.

CDR3 DNA: TGCGCCAGCAGCTTGGTCCTGGAAGGGAATGAGCAGTTCTTC. This codes for CASSLVLEGNEQFF. V gene TRBV5-1 combines with J gene TRBJ2-1; D is ambiguous. The V gene lost 0 bases and the J gene lost 7 bases, with 11 bases spanning the gap. The germline V gene has CDR1 SGHRS and CDR2 YFSETQ. The CDR3 runs 14 residues.

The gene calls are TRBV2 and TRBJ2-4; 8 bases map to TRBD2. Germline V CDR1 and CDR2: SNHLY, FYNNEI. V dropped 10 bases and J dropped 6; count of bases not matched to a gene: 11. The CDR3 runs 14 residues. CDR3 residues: CATISGGEGNIQYF. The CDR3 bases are TGTGCCACTATCTCGGGGGGGGAAGGAAACATTCAGTACTTC.

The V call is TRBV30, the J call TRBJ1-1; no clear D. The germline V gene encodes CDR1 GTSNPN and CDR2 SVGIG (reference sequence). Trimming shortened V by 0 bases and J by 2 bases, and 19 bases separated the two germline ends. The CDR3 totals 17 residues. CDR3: CAWSVLALEGSNTEAFF. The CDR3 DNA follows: TGTGCCTGGAGTGTACTTGCATTAGAAGGGTCAAACACTGAAGCTTTCTTT. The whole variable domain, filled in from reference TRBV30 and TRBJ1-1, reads SQTIHQWPATLVQPVGSPLSLECTVEGTSNPNLYWYRQAAGRGLQLLFYSVGIGQISSEVPQNLSASRPQDRQFILSSKKLLLSDSGFYLCAWSVLALEGSNTEAFFGQGTRLTVV.

CDR3 region: CASSFAGGSDTQYF. DNA of the CDR3: TGCGCCAGCAGCTTTGCGGGAGGGTCAGATACGCAGTATTTT. The genes are TRBV5-1 and TRBJ2-3; 9 bases map to TRBD2. The CDR3 runs to 14 residues. CDR1 and CDR2 (germline): SGHRS, YFSETQ. V dropped 2 bases and J dropped 4; count of bases not matched to a gene: 2.

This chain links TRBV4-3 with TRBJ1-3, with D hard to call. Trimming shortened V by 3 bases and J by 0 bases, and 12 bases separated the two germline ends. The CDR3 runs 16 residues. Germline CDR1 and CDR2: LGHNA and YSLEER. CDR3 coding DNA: TGCGCCAGCAGCCAGGAACATTCCTCCTCTGGAAACACCATATATTTT. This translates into CASSQEHSSSGNTIYF.

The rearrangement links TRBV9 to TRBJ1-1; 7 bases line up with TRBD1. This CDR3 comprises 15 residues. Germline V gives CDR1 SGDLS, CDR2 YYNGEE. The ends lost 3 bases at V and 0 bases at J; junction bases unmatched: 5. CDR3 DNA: TGTGCCAGCAGCGCGCAGGGGGGAGTGAACACTGAAGCTTTCTTT. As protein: CASSAQGGVNTEAFF.